The TCR beta chain described here comes from a study of glioma-infiltrating T cells after dendritic cell vaccination. Fresh-frozen tumor tissue and more than two years of survival data were available for all. V was trimmed by 4 bases and J by 1 base, leaving 15 bases between them. The CDR3 spans 15 residues. Germline values: CDR1 SGHNT, CDR2 YYREEE (reference sequence). A remark on this clone: Its cognate antigen is unknown.

Input was 2 ug genomic DNA, or all available if less. Amplification used 60 V beta primers and 13 J beta primers. Clones were read by immunoSEQ multiplex PCR, and TCRdb kept only the in-frame ones, dropping some. In the table there are roughly 52,000 clones, roughly 85% of which are singletons. Study results and caveats: Higher pretreatment TIL content predicted longer progression-free time and survival.

Sequences were derived from blood, sampled before dendritic cell vaccination. This sequence originates from a human donor with glioblastoma. The genes are TRBV5-4 and TRBJ2-7, with D possibly matching TRBD2 (5 bases). CDR3: CASSALDGESYEQYF. CDR3 nucleotides: TGTGCCAGCAGCGCGCTGGACGGGGAGTCCTACGAGCAGTACTTC.